The 5 T cell receptor beta chains given below trace back to one sample, sequenced in a study of memory CD4+ T cells and cytomegalovirus serostatus. Method: immunoSEQ multiplex PCR; TCRdb's copy keeps in-frame clones and lacks some. This table has some 26,000 clones, 70% to 80% appearing once. Single viable CD3+CD4+CD8-CD45RO+ cells were sorted as the memory CD4+ T cells. The sequencing sample was made of memory CD4+ T cells from blood. The receptors were gathered from an adult in good health and CMV-seronegative.

The chain has TRBV2 and TRBJ2-2, with TRBD1 matching 7 bases. The CDR3 extends over 15 amino acids. The J segment lost 6 bases and the V segment lost 6 bases, leaving 10 bases of the junction unmatched. CDR1 and CDR2 (germline): SNHLY, FYNNEI. The CDR3 sequence: CASSQTGQGAGELFF. The CDR3 region has the DNA TGTGCCAGCAGCCAGACCGGGCAGGGGGCCGGGGAGCTGTTTTTT.

The chain carries TRBV2 and TRBJ2-7; no firm D call. V lost 4 bases and J lost 0, with 7 bases in between. The CDR3 totals 13 residues. Per the germline V gene, CDR1 is SNHLY and CDR2 is FYNNEI. DNA of the CDR3: TGTGCCAGCAGTGCTCCAGTCTCCTACGAGCAGTACTTC. Amino acid sequence: CASSAPVSYEQYF.

This clone was seen only once. The rearrangement links TRBV7-9 to TRBJ1-2; D might be TRBD1 (5 bases). The germline V gene has CDR1 SEHNR and CDR2 FQNEAQ (reference sequence). The V end was cut by 5 bases, the J end by 1 base, with 17 bases between. CDR3 length: 16 amino acids. The CDR3 reads CASSQGHPTGNYGYTF. DNA of the CDR3: TGTGCCAGCAGCCAAGGACACCCTACGGGTAACTATGGCTACACCTTC.

The gene calls are TRBV6-6 and TRBJ1-5, with a weak D call TRBD1 (5 bases). The CDR3 has 14 residues. Germline CDR1 MNHNY, CDR2 SVGAGI (reference sequence). V dropped 8 bases and J dropped 4 bases, with 15 bases sitting between them. The CDR3 reads CASCTDNGNQPQHF. The CDR3 DNA reads TGTGCCAGCTGTACGGACAACGGGAATCAGCCCCAGCATTTT.

V is TRBV5-1 and J is TRBJ2-7, with TRBD2 matching over 11 bases. The V and J ends lost 0 bases and 4 bases, in that order; junction bases with no gene match: 3. The germline V gene has CDR1 SGHRS and CDR2 YFSETQ. CDR3 length: 15 residues. CDR3 region: CASSLDLAGGYEQYF. DNA of the CDR3: TGCGCCAGCAGCTTGGATCTAGCGGGAGGATACGAGCAGTACTTC.